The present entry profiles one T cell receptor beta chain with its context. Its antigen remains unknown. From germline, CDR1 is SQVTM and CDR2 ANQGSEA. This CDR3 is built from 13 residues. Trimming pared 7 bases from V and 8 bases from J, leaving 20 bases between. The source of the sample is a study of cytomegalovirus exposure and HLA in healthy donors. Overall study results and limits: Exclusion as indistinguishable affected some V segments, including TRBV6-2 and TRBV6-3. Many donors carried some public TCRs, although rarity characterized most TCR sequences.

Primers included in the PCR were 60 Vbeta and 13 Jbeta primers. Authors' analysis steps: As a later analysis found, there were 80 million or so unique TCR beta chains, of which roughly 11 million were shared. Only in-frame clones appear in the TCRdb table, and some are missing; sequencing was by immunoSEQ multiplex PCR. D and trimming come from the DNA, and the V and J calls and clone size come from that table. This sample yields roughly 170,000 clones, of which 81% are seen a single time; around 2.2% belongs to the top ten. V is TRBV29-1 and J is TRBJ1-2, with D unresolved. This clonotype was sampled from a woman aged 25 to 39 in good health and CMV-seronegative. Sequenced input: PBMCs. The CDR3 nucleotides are TGCAGCGCCGGTGCCCTGGGAGTGTCGGGCTACACCTTC. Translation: CSAGALGVSGYTF.